Following are 22 T cell receptor beta chains from one sample sequenced in a study of blood T cell repertoires in COVID-19. Generated by immunoSEQ multiplex PCR, the TCRdb table keeps only in-frame clones and is missing some. The sample has some 70,000 clones, around 86% seen once; the top ten hold around 8%. The sequenced material came from peripheral blood. Receptors originate from a man aged 50-59 years with active COVID-19.

The chain uses TRBV6-2 or TRBV6-3 and TRBJ1-2; a possible D gene is TRBD1 (5 bases). V was pared by 4 bases and J by 6 bases, with 15 bases between. Germline values: CDR1 MNHEY, CDR2 SVGEGT. The CDR3 is made up of 14 amino acids. CDR3 loop: CASSSQTALDGYTF. The CDR3 DNA follows: TGTGCCAGCAGTTCCCAGACAGCCCTCGATGGCTACACCTTC.

The J gene is TRBJ2-1, the V gene TRBV24-1; TRBD1 might be the D (5 bases). The CDR3 runs 15 residues. V gave up 2 bases and J gave up 0 bases, with 7 bases separating them. Germline-derived CDR1 and CDR2 are KGHDR and SFDVKD. DNA for the CDR3: TGTGCCACCAGTGATTGGACATCCTCCTACAATGAGCAGTTCTTC. This gives the protein CATSDWTSSYNEQFF.

The chain joins TRBV7-9 to TRBJ1-2; D call uncertain. The CDR3 extends over 14 amino acids. Trimming left V 5 bases short and J 3 bases short, with 13 bases between. In germline, CDR1 is SEHNR, CDR2 FQNEAQ (reference sequence). The CDR3: CASSPLQAHYGYTF. In DNA, the CDR3 is TGTGCCAGCAGCCCTCTTCAGGCTCACTATGGCTACACCTTC.

The chain couples TRBV7-7 to TRBJ2-5; the match to TRBD1 covers 9 bases. The germline V gene has CDR1 SSHAT and CDR2 FNYEAQ (reference sequence). CDR3 length equals 13 residues. The V and J ends lost 4 bases and 9 bases, in that order; junction bases with no gene match: 6. The CDR3 DNA reads as TGTGCCAGCAGCTCAAGGGACAGGGCGGCCCAGTACTTC. Amino acid sequence: CASSSRDRAAQYF.

V is TRBV27 and J is TRBJ1-1, with D possibly TRBD1 on 5 matching bases. The CDR3 extends over 14 amino acids. Per the germline V gene, CDR1 is MNHEY and CDR2 is SMNVEV (reference sequence). Trimming pared 3 bases from V and 4 bases from J, leaving 12 bases between. The CDR3 protein is CASSLRQSSTEAFF. For the CDR3, the DNA is TGTGCCAGCAGTTTGCGACAGTCGAGCACTGAAGCTTTCTTT.

V is TRBV9 and J is TRBJ1-3, with no clear D. Trimming removed 3 bases from V and 4 bases from J, with 14 bases in between. This CDR3 has 15 residues. Germline CDR1 reads SGDLS; CDR2 reads YYNGEE. CDR3 residues: CASSGPDTLGNTIYF. The CDR3 DNA reads TGTGCCAGCAGCGGTCCCGACACCCTCGGAAACACCATATATTTT.

This chain connects TRBV7-2 to TRBJ2-3, with D hard to call. CDR1 and CDR2 (germline): SGHTA, FQGNSA. This CDR3 is built from 14 residues. V dropped 4 bases and J dropped 0 bases, with 8 bases sitting between them. This CDR3 reads CASSSSFSTDTQYF. The DNA for the CDR3 is TGTGCCAGCAGCTCTTCCTTCAGCACAGATACGCAGTATTTT.

The CDR3 region is CASSLESGTGRGGYTF. The CDR3 region has the DNA TGCGCCAGCAGCTTGGAGTCAGGAACAGGACGCGGCGGCTACACCTTC. The chain is built from TRBV5-1 and TRBJ1-2, with a tentative D call TRBD1 (5 bases). CDR1 is SGHRS, CDR2 YFSETQ, per germline. Deletions cut 0 bases from V and 8 bases from J, with 20 bases between. The CDR3 length is 16 residues. The variable domain in full, with the rest retrieved from reference TRBV5-1 and TRBJ1-2, is KAGVTQTPRYLIKTRGQQVTLSCSPISGHRSVSWYQQTPGQGLQFLFEYFSETQRNKGNFPGRFSGRQFSNSRSEMNVSTLELGDSALYLCASSLESGTGRGGYTFGSGTRLTVV.

The chain employs TRBV19 and TRBJ1-1; D remains ambiguous. The CDR3 loop spans 14 amino acids. The V gene's germline CDR1 is LNHDA and CDR2 SQIVND (reference sequence). Trimming stripped 8 bases from V and 1 base from J, with 14 bases between. As DNA, the CDR3 is TGTGCCAGTTTTGGTCAGGTCTGGAACACTGAAGCTTTCTTT. Residues: CASFGQVWNTEAFF.

The CDR3 loop reads CAKTGETYGYTF. CDR3 DNA sequence: TGTGCGAAGACCGGGGAGACCTATGGCTACACCTTC. The chain uses TRBV2 and TRBJ1-2; D call uncertain. The CDR3 covers 12 residues. The germline V gene encodes CDR1 SNHLY and CDR2 FYNNEI.

This clone was detected a few times. The chain joins TRBV29-1 to TRBJ2-1; TRBD2 agrees at 13 bases. The CDR3 is made up of 14 amino acids. The trim removed 7 bases at V and 4 bases at J, leaving 4 bases unmatched. Per the germline V gene, CDR1 is SQVTM and CDR2 is ANQGSEA. The DNA for the CDR3 is TGCAGCGGGGGACTAGCGGGGATGTACAATGAGCAGTTCTTC. Translated: CSGGLAGMYNEQFF.

This chain uses TRBV5-1 with TRBJ2-6, with a tentative D call TRBD1 (6 bases). The CDR3 runs 15 residues. V lost 3 bases and J lost 2, with 9 bases in between. Germline CDR1 is SGHRS and CDR2 is YFSETQ. The CDR3 spells CASSSQGTGANVLTF. CDR3 nucleotides: TGCGCCAGCAGCTCTCAGGGGACTGGGGCCAACGTCCTGACTTTC.

V usage is TRBV19 and J usage is TRBJ1-1, with D possibly TRBD1 on 6 matching bases. This CDR3 contains 14 residues. Between the trimmed V and J ends, which lost 4 bases and 1 base, there was a span of 10 bases. Germline V gene lookup returns CDR1 LNHDA and CDR2 SQIVND (reference sequence). The CDR3 DNA follows: TGTGCCAGTAGTAGGGACAAATCGAACACTGAAGCTTTCTTT. As protein: CASSRDKSNTEAFF.

The chain combines TRBV30 with TRBJ1-5; D may be TRBD1 (6 bases). Germline V gene lookup returns CDR1 GTSNPN and CDR2 SVGIG (reference sequence). V lost 3 bases, J lost 5 bases, and 14 bases lay in between. The CDR3 runs to 14 residues. The chain's CDR3 is CAWRSGAGDQPQHF. The CDR3 DNA reads as TGTGCCTGGAGATCAGGGGCCGGTGATCAGCCCCAGCATTTT.

This chain connects TRBV27 to TRBJ2-7; TRBD2 agrees at 10 bases. V trimming: 5 bases; J trimming: 6 bases; junction bases outside the gene matches: 7. Germline V gene sequence: CDR1 MNHEY, CDR2 SMNVEV (reference sequence). CDR3 length: 14 residues. The CDR3, as DNA: TGTGCCAGCAGTCTAATAGCGGGAGGCCCCGAGCAGTACTTC. Its protein is CASSLIAGGPEQYF.

The V and J genes are TRBV27 and TRBJ2-2, with 9 bases identical to TRBD2. The CDR3 consists of 20 residues. Looked up from germline, CDR1 is MNHEY and CDR2 is SMNVEV (reference sequence). V lost 2 bases and J lost 6; bases outside the gene matches: 19. The CDR3 DNA reads TGTGCCAGCAGTTTAAGGCCAGCGGGGCGGGAGGGTTTTTCCCCCGGGGAGCTGTTTTTT. Its protein is CASSLRPAGREGFSPGELFF.

V gene TRBV15 combines with J gene TRBJ1-1; weak D call: TRBD1 (5 bases). V lost 8 bases and J lost 5, with 15 bases in between. CDR3 size: 13 residues. Germline values: CDR1 LNHNV, CDR2 YYDKDF (reference sequence). CDR3 loop: CATDHGARTEAFF. The CDR3 nucleotides read TGTGCCACCGACCATGGGGCGCGGACTGAAGCTTTCTTT.

The chain joins TRBV14 to TRBJ1-6, with 8 bases identical to TRBD1. Trimming removed 4 bases from V and 2 bases from J; junction bases left unmatched: 4. The germline CDR1 and CDR2 sequences are SGHDN and FVKESK. The CDR3 is 16 amino acids. CDR3 DNA: TGTGCCAGCAGCCGTCCAGGGGGCACCTATAATTCACCCCTCCACTTT. Translated: CASSRPGGTYNSPLHF.

This clone came up once. The chain recombines TRBV5-1 with TRBJ1-6; D is unclear. Per the germline V gene, CDR1 is SGHRS and CDR2 is YFSETQ. The V end was cut by 0 bases, the J end by 2 bases, with 12 bases between. The CDR3 covers 17 residues. The CDR3 DNA reads as TGCGCCAGCAGCTTGGGTCGGGAAGCGGCCTATAATTCACCCCTCCACTTT. Translated: CASSLGREAAYNSPLHF.

The V and J genes are TRBV4-3 and TRBJ1-4, with D perhaps matching TRBD1 (5 bases). This CDR3 is 13 amino acids long. The germline V gene encodes CDR1 LGHNA and CDR2 YSLEER. The V gene lost 4 bases and the J gene lost 12 bases, with 15 bases spanning the gap. In DNA form, the CDR3 reads TGCGCCAGCAGCCCGCCCGACAGTCGCGAACTGTTTTTT. Translating it yields CASSPPDSRELFF.

The chain has TRBV24-1 and TRBJ2-5; possible D gene TRBD1, 6 bases. V lost 5 bases to trimming and J lost 2 bases, with 14 bases between them. There are 15 residues in the CDR3. The germline V gene encodes CDR1 KGHDR and CDR2 SFDVKD. CDR3 DNA sequence: TGTGCCACCAGTGGTGGGGCAGGGACACAAGAGACCCAGTACTTC. Protein sequence: CATSGGAGTQETQYF.

The chain is built from TRBV4-2 and TRBJ1-1; 8 bases map to TRBD1. Germline V gene sequence: CDR1 LGHNA, CDR2 YNFKEQ. This CDR3 is 15 amino acids long. V shed 0 bases, J shed 4 bases, and the junction held 4 bases outside the gene matches. CDR3 region: CASSQDPDRVTEAFF. DNA for the CDR3: TGTGCCAGCAGCCAAGATCCGGACAGGGTCACTGAAGCTTTCTTT.